This T cell receptor beta chain was observed in a study of monozygotic twins with inflammatory bowel disease (dated by TCRdb to the late 2010s). Study-wide context: In total, around 28 monozygotic twin pairs made up the full study: 19 Danish pairs, all IBD-discordant, plus nine German pairs, of which four were IBD-concordant and five were IBD-discordant. The search for disease-associated traits relied mainly on comparing IBD patients with their genetically identical healthy co-twins within discordant pairs. Each individual had, on average, about 151 000 unique TCRalpha sequences and 181 000 unique TCRbeta sequences available for analysis.

Libraries came from 5' RACE. Each TCR library was prepared from about 3,300 ng of total RNA. For each sample, cDNA synthesis was carried out in eight separate reactions using SMARTScribe reverse transcriptase. During cDNA synthesis, template switching was used to introduce unique molecular identifiers that contained a 6-nucleotide sample barcode. TCRalpha and TCRbeta cDNA was amplified in two nested PCRs of 16 and 9 cycles, and bead purification was carried out after each PCR. Before amplification, the cDNA was treated with uracil DNA-glycosylase and purified using the QIAquick PCR purification kit. The second PCR added Illumina TruSeq-compatible adapters along with sample-specific barcodes. TapeStation and Qubit were used to check library quality and concentration, and 5 ng of each library was pooled. Sequencing of the pooled libraries was done on an Illumina HiSeq2500 single-index Rapid Run using custom sequencing primers and 2 x 100 bp reads. As for how the authors treated the data: MiGEC version 1.2.6 was used for UMI-based consensus assembly, which corrected PCR and sequencing errors. MiXCR version 2.1.1 handled V(D)J alignment, clonotype assembly and CDR3 extraction. To normalise gene usage, clonotype sharing and MAIT/NKT TCR abundance, the top 1000, 10 000 and 20 000 clonotypes in each sample were analysed. Diversity was computed as the inverse Simpson index with the vegan R package after downsampling to 27 000 UMIs. Paired Mann-Whitney U tests on discordant twin pairs were used, with Benjamini-Hochberg multiple-testing correction. Based on TCRdb reprocessing of the reads, there is one entry per CDR3 protein sequence, and DNA is missing. What appears here as the V and J calls and clone size reflects TCRdb's work, not the paper's. This sample's table lists under 350,000 distinct CDR3 sequences. The ten largest clones capture 5.6% of the sample.

Results and caveats for the whole study, not just this receptor: Repertoire similarity did not differ between concordant and discordant twins, possibly due to limited statistical power. Fewer clonotypes were shared with other individuals by IBD patients than by healthy twins, most markedly in patients showing signs of disease activity. The results gave no support for a single strong signal or clonotype linked to IBD. TCRbeta repertoire diversity, by inverse Simpson index, was decreased in IBD patients compared with their healthy co-twins. The analysis was unable to tell different T cell subtypes apart. Background noise and inter-individual variability may have been introduced into the repertoires by the differing immunosuppressive treatments among patients.

From each donor, an approximately 2.5 ml peripheral blood sample was collected into PAXgene tubes and kept at -80 degrees C. Without T cell sorting, total RNA was isolated from whole blood using the PAXgene blood miRNA kit on an automated QIAcube. Peripheral blood from monozygotic twin pairs who were concordant or discordant for inflammatory bowel disease underwent deep TCRalpha and TCRbeta repertoire profiling using unique molecular barcoding. Smoking habits were recorded for all twin pairs, with individuals classified as current, former or never smokers. Points on this clonotype: It lacks a known antigen.

For CDR1 and CDR2, the germline V gene (reference sequence) lists MNHEY and SMNVEV. From cysteine to phenylalanine, the CDR3 is 13 amino acids long. No DNA is recorded. The rearrangement joined TRBV27 to TRBJ2-5; the D call from TCRdb, TRBD1, cannot be confirmed without DNA. The sequencing sample was made of blood. The sequence was obtained from a human donor with ulcerative colitis or Crohn's disease, or a healthy co-twin of an affected twin (not recorded which). The CDR3 protein: CASRLPGLGTQYF.